This T cell receptor beta chain came from a study of T cells in Graves' hyperthyroidism and ophthalmopathy (dated by TCRdb to the late 2010s). Study-wide context: Peripheral blood was sampled at the time of initial diagnosis, prior to any treatment. To identify TCR V-J signatures that set the groups apart, the researchers used a discovery cohort of approximately 98 patients, made up of around 42 with Graves' ophthalmopathy and about 55 with stable Graves' hyperthyroidism. Prospective prediction of ophthalmopathy was tested in an independent validation cohort of fewer than 20 hyperthyroidism patients and around 16 patients who later progressed to ophthalmopathy. The roughly 91 discovery patients were randomly divided into training and test sets at a 7:3 ratio. The study also compared thyroid tissue and blood T-cell repertoires from a handful of Graves' hyperthyroidism patients. Following sampling, methimazole starting at 30 mg daily was given to hyperthyroidism patients, and high-dose intravenous methylprednisolone was given to ophthalmopathy patients. TCR Vbeta CDR3 sequencing of 120 to 150 peripheral blood samples (over 40 ophthalmopathy, 70 to 85 hyperthyroidism and 17 progressor patients) is reported in the paper.

This clonotype has just a few counts. What antigen it recognizes has not been identified. Base qualities are not provided; no much larger clone lies one nucleotide away. A patient counted as having stable Graves' hyperthyroidism if no progression to ophthalmopathy occurred over 18 months of follow-up. Hyperthyroidism patients were newly diagnosed, had a disease duration of under 2 months, and were aged 18 to 65 years. Exclusion was applied to patients with uncontrolled infections, other autoimmune diseases, pregnancy or lactation. Diagnoses were based on clinical symptoms, serum thyroxine and TRAb, thyroid ultrasound and orbital computed tomography. Ficoll-Paque density gradient centrifugation was used to isolate PBMCs from 8.5 to 10 ml of fresh peripheral blood. Total RNA was extracted using Trizol reagent, and RNA quality was assessed on an Agilent 2100 Bioanalyzer. Results and caveats for the whole study, not just this receptor: In cross-validation, a model built on a 13 V-J signature told ophthalmopathy apart from stable hyperthyroidism with under 90% sensitivity and about 81% specificity, and in testing the same model reached 80%/75%. Sample size was not statistically predetermined, and blinding of investigators to group allocation was not performed. Most expanded thyroid clonotypes (frequency above 0.001) were also detected in blood, a finding suggesting that blood repertoires may reflect thyroid immune responses. In validation, progression to ophthalmopathy was predicted by the model with 70.59% sensitivity and about 72% specificity, a median of 6.5 months before onset.

TCR beta CDR3 regions were amplified from RNA transcripts. The first round of RT-PCR for the TCR CDR3 was performed with the HTBI primer set and the Qiagen OneStep RT-PCR kit. A second multiplex PCR round built the libraries, followed by size selection and purification. Libraries were sequenced paired-end with 100 bp reads on an Illumina HiSeq2000. The published analysis was carried out like this. SOAPnuke was used to process the raw data, removing reads that contained adapters or uncalled bases, had a mean Phred below 15, or lacked an exact match to the constant primer or identifier. COPE v1.2.5 was used to merge high-quality paired reads, and clonotypes were defined as unique nucleotide sequences. MiTCR v1.1 was used to align clonotypes to the IMGT TRBV, TRBD and TRBJ reference segments. Analysis was restricted to V-J combinations with a frequency above 0.0001, which covered roughly 99% of repertoires. The TCS score was defined as the ratio of F50 (clonal expansion) to E x V (chaos), calculated using BLOSUM62-based TCRdist between CDR3 peptides within each V-J. Welch's t-statistics and random forest reduced some 510 V-J features to roughly 13, which were used in a naive Bayes classifier (R e1071). TCRdb trimmed the raw reads at Q25, called clones with MiXCR and kept productive beta chains. Identical CDR3 proteins give one entry, which carries the most common genes and DNA. The V and J calls reflect TCRdb's pipeline rather than the authors' work. Present in this sample are around 600,000 distinct CDR3 sequences, about a sixth of which were seen just once. The ten largest make up approximately 7% of the sample.

CDR1 and CDR2 are drawn from the germline V gene (reference sequence): DFQATT, SNEGSKA. After removal of 7 bases from V and 3 bases from J, the junction retains 4 bases not matched to a gene. From its cysteine to its phenylalanine, the CDR3 spans 13 amino acids. Only the CDR3 portion is preserved as DNA: 39 bases, with reading frame beginning at the first base. This clonotype originated in a woman aged 30 to 39 with Graves' hyperthyroidism. The rearrangement combines TRBV20-1 with TRBJ1-2; 11 central nucleotides agree with TRBD1. The sequenced sample consisted of blood. The CDR3 in this case is CSDRDRGDYGYTF. The nucleotides are TGCAGTGATCGGGACAGGGGGGACTATGGCTACACCTTC.